The 12 T cell receptor beta chains below all came from one sample that was sequenced in a study of chemoradiotherapy in HPV16-positive cancers. Some clones are missing from TCRdb's copy, which holds only in-frame ones; the method was immunoSEQ multiplex PCR. The sample yields 23,000 or so clones, roughly 87% seen once. Sequenced here: blood, sampled from a patient who underwent chemoradiotherapy. The source is a human donor with HPV-associated anogenital cancer.

This clone was counted a few times. The chain recombines TRBV2 with TRBJ2-3; D is possibly TRBD1 or TRBD2 (6 bases each). The V gene lost 4 bases and the J gene lost 0 bases, with 14 bases spanning the gap. CDR1 SNHLY and CDR2 FYNNEI come from the germline V gene. The CDR3 sequence is 16 residues long. CDR3 in amino acids: CASSGGAAPSTDTQYF. The CDR3 nucleotides read TGTGCCAGCAGTGGGGGGGCCGCCCCTAGCACAGATACGCAGTATTTT.

V gene TRBV4-3 combines with J gene TRBJ1-3; D remains unclear. CDR3 length: 13 residues. The V gene lost 0 bases and the J gene lost 7 bases, with 7 bases spanning the gap. CDR1 is LGHNA, CDR2 YSLEER, per germline. The CDR3 is CASSQDEGNTIYF. CDR3 nucleotides: TGCGCCAGCAGCCAAGATGAGGGCAACACCATATATTTT.

CDR3 amino acids: CAIRTTGTLNYGYTF. In DNA form, the CDR3 reads TGTGCCATCAGGACGACAGGGACTCTTAACTATGGCTACACCTTC. This chain links TRBV10-3 with TRBJ1-2; 7 positions agree with TRBD1. This CDR3 is 15 amino acids long. Germline V gene sequence: CDR1 ENHRY, CDR2 SYGVKD. Trimming cost V 6 bases and J 1 base; bases outside gene matches: 8.

The chain is built from TRBV2 and TRBJ2-5; 9 positions agree with TRBD2. Germline loops: CDR1 SNHLY, CDR2 FYNNEI. This CDR3 spans 16 amino acids. J gave up 3 bases and V 4 bases, and 9 bases lay outside the gene matches. The CDR3, as DNA: TGTGCCAGCAGTGGCGGTACGGCTAGCGGGAAAGAGACCCAGTACTTC. It codes for CASSGGTASGKETQYF.

The V and J genes are TRBV9 and TRBJ2-2; unclear D gene. The CDR3 has 12 residues. V was pared by 4 bases and J by 5 bases, with 6 bases between. CDR1 is SGDLS, CDR2 YYNGEE, per germline. This CDR3 reads CASSPITGELFF. CDR3 bases: TGTGCCAGCAGCCCCATTACCGGGGAGCTGTTTTTT.

About this clone: A junction end diverges from the germline sequence, so it may reflect a read error. The rearrangement links TRBV9 to TRBJ2-5; D may be TRBD1 or TRBD2 (5 bases each). Germline V CDR1 and CDR2: SGDLS, YYNGEE. The CDR3 loop spans 14 amino acids. CDR3 in DNA: TGTGCCAGCAGCGGGACGGGACCCTCAGAGGCCCAGTACTTC. This sequence encodes CASSGTGPSEAQYF.

The chain's CDR3 is CASSFPGQTYNSPLHF. As DNA, the CDR3 is TGTGCCAGCAGCTTCCCGGGACAGACATATAATTCACCCCTCCACTTT. The gene calls are TRBV28 and TRBJ1-6; 7 nucleotides line up with TRBD1. This CDR3 is built from 16 residues. V shed 6 bases and J 4 bases; nucleotides not matched to a gene: 9. The V gene's germline CDR1 is MDHEN and CDR2 SYDVKM.

J is TRBJ1-1 and V is TRBV7-9, with D perhaps matching TRBD1 (6 bases). Trimming removed 1 base at V and 6 bases at J, with 15 bases between. The CDR3 consists of 15 residues. The germline V gene encodes CDR1 SEHNR and CDR2 FQNEAQ (reference sequence). CDR3 sequence: CASSLGGGDGAEAFF. DNA of the CDR3: TGTGCCAGCAGCTTAGGCGGGGGCGATGGTGCTGAAGCTTTCTTT. Variable domain in full (rest from reference TRBV7-9 and TRBJ1-1): DTGVSQNPRHKITKRGQNVTFRCDPISEHNRLYWYRQTLGQGPEFLTYFQNEAQLEKSRLLSDRFSAERPKGSFSTLEIQRTEQGDSAMYLCASSLGGGDGAEAFFGQGTRLTVV.

Comment on this clone: One junction end disagrees with the germline gene, perhaps due to a read error. The chain joins TRBV6-1 to TRBJ1-1; 8 bases map to TRBD1. The CDR3 length is 14 residues. Germline V gene lookup returns CDR1 MNHNS and CDR2 SASEGT. The CDR3 coding sequence is TGTGCCAGCCGTGAGGGACAGGAGAACACTGAAGCTTTCTTT. It codes for CASREGQENTEAFF.

J is TRBJ1-1 and V is TRBV7-9; 7 bases fit TRBD1. The J segment lost 0 bases and the V segment lost 9 bases, leaving 4 bases of the junction unmatched. The CDR3 loop spans 13 amino acids. Germline CDR1 is SEHNR and CDR2 is FQNEAQ (reference sequence). The CDR3 DNA is TGTGCCAGTGAGACAGGGATGAACACTGAAGCTTTCTTT. This encodes CASETGMNTEAFF.

The chain joins TRBV6-5 to TRBJ1-6; D unresolved. CDR1 and CDR2 (germline): MNHEY, SVGAGI. Trimming cost V 7 bases and J 8 bases, with 12 bases left between them. CDR3 length equals 13 residues. In nucleotides, the CDR3 is TGTGCCAGCAAGGGAAATTTAGATTCACCCCTCCACTTT. It codes for CASKGNLDSPLHF.

The DNA of the CDR3 is TGTGCCAGCAGCTTATCAGGGGGCCAAGAAGCTTTCTTT. Translated, it gives CASSLSGGQEAFF. The V gene is TRBV11-2, the J gene TRBJ1-1, with 8 positions matching TRBD1. Germline values: CDR1 SGHAT, CDR2 FQNNGV. Trimming cost V 2 bases and J 8 bases; bases outside gene matches: 4. The CDR3 is made up of 13 amino acids.